Listed below are T cell receptor beta chains from one sample, sequenced in a study of T cells in localized non-small cell lung cancer. Profiled with immunoSEQ multiplex PCR; TCRdb holds only in-frame clones, not every one. The table includes more than 45,000 clones, approximately 80% detected once. This sample comprised peripheral blood mononuclear cells, obtained before any cancer treatment. The receptors here all came from a man aged 35-75 years with stage III lung adenocarcinoma. The CDR3 runs from the conserved cysteine through the conserved F or W. Each record gives: D gene, clone size, V gene, J gene, CDR3 DNA, CDR3 protein. D genes are given only for firm matches. Size values are once, few and many counts, or a class for expanded clones, and some rows have none.

-	-	TRBV19	TRBJ1-3	TGTGCCAGTAGTCTAGATGCAAGTGGAAACACCATATATTTT	CASSLDASGNTIYF
-	-	TRBV5-4	TRBJ1-1	TGTGCCAGCAGCTTTCTCTCGAACACTGAAGCTTTCTTT	CASSFLSNTEAFF
-	few	TRBV4-1	TRBJ1-2	TGCGCCAGCAGCCAAGAGGGGTGGAACTATGGCTACACCTTC	CASSQEGWNYGYTF
TRBD2	-	TRBV5-1	TRBJ2-7	TGCGCCAGCAGCTTGGTGGCTAGCGGGTTCTACGAGCAGTACTTC	CASSLVASGFYEQYF
-	-	TRBV4-1	TRBJ1-2	TGCGCCAGCAGCCAAGGGGTTCGGGACTATGGCTACACCTTC	CASSQGVRDYGYTF
-	-	TRBV4-2	TRBJ2-2	TGTGCCAGCAGCCAAGGACCGGGGTTAGAGACCGGGGAGCTGTTTTTT	CASSQGPGLETGELFF
-	-	TRBV19	TRBJ2-5	TGTGCCAGTAGTATTCGGACCCGGGGCCAAGAGACCCAGTACTTC	CASSIRTRGQETQYF
TRBD1	-	TRBV14	TRBJ2-5	TGTGCCAGCAGCCTTGAGGGGGCCTATAAGACCCAGTACTTC	CASSLEGAYKTQYF
-	-	TRBV30	TRBJ2-1	TGTGCGTGGGTGGGCGGTTACAATGAGCAGTTCTTC	CAWVGGYNEQFF
-	-	TRBV7-9	TRBJ1-1	TGTGCCAGCAGCCCCGGACGTTCGAACACTGAAGCTTTCTTT	CASSPGRSNTEAFF
-	-	TRBV30	TRBJ1-1	TGTGCCTGGAGTGTGCAGGTTAACACTGAAGCTTTCTTT	CAWSVQVNTEAFF
-	-	TRBV11-3	TRBJ2-5	TGTGCCAGCAGCTCGGAAGGAGAGACCCAGTACTTC	CASSSEGETQYF
-	few	TRBV19	TRBJ1-2	TGTGCCAGTAGTCCCGGGGGGGGGCTTGGTGGCTACACCTTC	CASSPGGGLGGYTF
TRBD2	-	TRBV7-3	TRBJ2-3	TGTGCCAGCAGCTCAACTAGCGGGAGTTCAGATACGCAGTATTTT	CASSSTSGSSDTQYF
-	-	TRBV19	TRBJ2-7	TGTGCCAGTAGTATCAGGGGGGGCGAGGGCTACGAGCAGTACTTC	CASSIRGGEGYEQYF
TRBD2	once	TRBV10-2	TRBJ2-1	TGCGCCAGCAGTTCCTTGGCGGGGGGGACTTACAATGAGCAGTTCTTC	CASSSLAGGTYNEQFF